The 20 T cell receptor beta chains listed next were all sequenced from one sample in a study of blood T cell repertoires in COVID-19. TCRdb's copy holds only in-frame clones and misses some; the assay was immunoSEQ multiplex PCR. The table has about 160,000 clones, just under 85% seen once. Sequences were obtained from peripheral blood. These receptors all stem from a man in his forties who had recovered from COVID-19.

Only one count was recorded for this clone. The V call is TRBV12-3 or TRBV12-4, the J call TRBJ2-2; a weak D match, TRBD1 (6 bases). The CDR3 has 13 amino acids. V gave up 8 bases and J gave up 6 bases, with 13 bases separating them. CDR3: CASLVQGAGELFF. The CDR3 DNA follows: TGTGCCAGCCTAGTACAGGGCGCCGGGGAGCTGTTTTTT.

J is TRBJ2-2 and V is TRBV7-3; D is possibly TRBD2 (6 bases). CDR3 length: 16 amino acids. V was trimmed by 1 base and J by 6 bases, leaving 15 bases between them. Per the germline V gene, CDR1 is SGHTA and CDR2 is FQGTGA. CDR3 nucleotide sequence: TGTGCCAGCAGCTTAATTTCTATCGGAGGGTCCGGGGAGCTGTTTTTT. Translation gives CASSLISIGGSGELFF.

There are a few counts of this clone. The rearrangement uses TRBV9 and TRBJ2-7; TRBD2 might be the D (6 bases). Deletions cut 0 bases from V and 1 base from J, with 14 bases between. CDR1 is SGDLS and CDR2 is YYNGEE in the germline V gene. This CDR3 is built from 16 residues. The CDR3 bases are TGTGCCAGCAGCGTAGGTCCCGACGGGGGATCCTACGAGCAGTACTTC. The encoded protein is CASSVGPDGGSYEQYF. Full variable domain (outside the CDR3, taken from reference TRBV9 and TRBJ2-7): DSGVTQTPKHLITATGQRVTLRCSPRSGDLSVYWYQQSLDQGLQFLIQYYNGEERAKGNILERFSAQQFPDLHSELNLSSLELGDSALYFCASSVGPDGGSYEQYFGPGTRLTVT.

The chain links TRBV19 to TRBJ1-6; D possibly corresponds to TRBD1 (6 bases). The V gene's germline CDR1 is LNHDA and CDR2 SQIVND (reference sequence). CDR3 length equals 16 residues. Deletions cut 7 bases from V and 7 bases from J, with 20 bases between. CDR3: CASKEGQGPSNSPLHF. Here the CDR3 DNA reads TGTGCCAGTAAGGAAGGTCAGGGGCCGAGCAATTCACCCCTCCACTTT.

This clone has more than one count but fewer than ten. The chain combines TRBV11-1 with TRBJ2-5; D not resolved. The CDR3 has 14 amino acids. V was shortened by 4 bases and J by 0 bases, with 9 bases between the two germline ends. Germline values: CDR1 SGHAT, CDR2 FQDESV (reference sequence). Here the CDR3 DNA reads TGTGCCAGCAGCTCTATGACTCACCAAGAGACCCAGTACTTC. It codes for CASSSMTHQETQYF. Full variable domain (missing parts from reference TRBV11-1 and TRBJ2-5): EAEVAQSPRYKITEKSQAVAFWCDPISGHATLYWYRQILGQGPELLVQFQDESVVDDSQLPKDRFSAERLKGVDSTLKIQPAELGDSAMYLCASSSMTHQETQYFGPGTRLLVL.

The chain has TRBV30 and TRBJ1-2; possibly TRBD1 for D (5 bases). Trimming cost V 5 bases and J 0 bases, with 10 bases left between them. Germline V CDR1 and CDR2: GTSNPN, SVGIG (reference sequence). CDR3 size: 13 residues. The CDR3 reads CAWDTGSNYGYTF. The CDR3 DNA follows: TGTGCCTGGGATACAGGTTCTAACTATGGCTACACCTTC.

Written as DNA, the CDR3 is TGTGCCAGCACCCTGGCCGAGGACACTGAAGCTTTCTTT. Protein: CASTLAEDTEAFF. This chain uses TRBV12-3 or TRBV12-4 with TRBJ1-1; D is ambiguous. The CDR3 runs to 13 residues. Trimming cost V 7 bases and J 3 bases, with 12 bases left between them.

The V gene is TRBV29-1, the J gene TRBJ2-7; possible D gene TRBD2, 6 bases. Germline CDR1 and CDR2: SQVTM and ANQGSEA. Trimming cost V 4 bases and J 0 bases, with 13 bases left between them. The CDR3 extends over 14 amino acids. CDR3 in DNA: TGCAGCGTTGCCGAGCAGGGAGGCTCCTACGAGCAGTACTTC. This sequence encodes CSVAEQGGSYEQYF.

This clone appeared once. The V call is TRBV5-1, the J call TRBJ1-1; D is perhaps TRBD1 (5 bases). In germline, CDR1 is SGHRS, CDR2 YFSETQ. This CDR3 is built from 14 residues. V gave up 0 bases and J gave up 5 bases, with 11 bases separating them. CDR3 residues: CASSLEGDRTEAFF. In DNA, the CDR3 is TGCGCCAGCAGCTTGGAAGGGGATCGGACTGAAGCTTTCTTT.

This chain uses TRBV10-3 with TRBJ1-1; 7 positions agree with TRBD1. The CDR3 consists of 14 residues. Trimming cost V 7 bases and J 5 bases; bases outside gene matches: 10. Germline assignment: CDR1 ENHRY and CDR2 SYGVKD. The CDR3 spells CAITLGQPGTEAFF. The CDR3 bases are TGTGCCATCACTCTGGGACAGCCGGGTACTGAAGCTTTCTTT.

This clone was seen only a few times. The chain combines TRBV7-8 with TRBJ2-3; 8 bases fit TRBD2. V lost 3 bases to trimming and J lost 5 bases; unmatched junction nucleotides: 4. Germline V gene sequence: CDR1 SGHVS, CDR2 FQNEAQ. The length of the CDR3 is 14 residues. This CDR3 reads CASSFNGGVDTQYF. DNA of the CDR3: TGTGCCAGCAGCTTCAACGGGGGGGTAGATACGCAGTATTTT.

The chain recombines TRBV19 with TRBJ2-7; TRBD1 matches at 7 bases. There are 14 residues in the CDR3. In germline, CDR1 is LNHDA, CDR2 SQIVND (reference sequence). V was pared by 6 bases and J by 5 bases, with 10 bases of the junction left unmatched. In DNA, the CDR3 is TGTGCCAGTAGAGGGGGCCTGGACGTAGACGAGCAGTACTTC. It yields the protein CASRGGLDVDEQYF.

J is TRBJ2-7 and V is TRBV7-2, with 10 bases aligning to TRBD1. Per the germline V gene, CDR1 is SGHTA and CDR2 is FQGNSA. J was trimmed by 2 bases and V by 5 bases; bases with no gene match: 3. CDR3 length equals 14 residues. CDR3 DNA sequence: TGTGCCAGCAGCCGTGACAGGGGGCCCTACGAGCAGTACTTC. Its translation: CASSRDRGPYEQYF.

This clone qualifies as medium-sized. V and J are TRBV7-2 and TRBJ1-3, with D uncertain. Looked up from germline, CDR1 is SGHTA and CDR2 is FQGNSA. The CDR3 totals 16 residues. The V and J ends lost 1 base and 2 bases respectively, with 12 bases between them. The CDR3 loop is CASSLVGGQAGNTIYF. Here the CDR3 DNA reads TGTGCCAGCAGCTTAGTTGGAGGGCAGGCTGGAAACACCATATATTTT.

This sequence joins TRBV28 and TRBJ2-7; maybe TRBD2 (6 bases). The CDR3 runs 13 residues. V was trimmed by 3 bases and J by 7 bases, leaving 13 bases between them. The germline CDR1 and CDR2 sequences are MDHEN and SYDVKM. In DNA form, the CDR3 reads TGTGCCAGCAGTTTCATAGGGGCGGGGGAGCAGTACTTC. Its translation: CASSFIGAGEQYF.

A note on this clone: The sample carries other DNA sequences with the same CDR3. The chain employs TRBV6-5 and TRBJ2-5, with 8 bases that match TRBD1. With V trimmed by 6 bases and J by 5 bases, 5 bases remained unmatched. Germline-derived CDR1 and CDR2 are MNHEY and SVGAGI. This CDR3 spans 13 amino acids. CDR3 residues: CASRIQGEETQYF. CDR3 bases: TGTGCCAGCAGAATACAGGGGGAGGAGACCCAGTACTTC.

This chain uses TRBV5-6 with TRBJ1-3, with D perhaps matching TRBD1 (5 bases). V was pared by 5 bases and J by 4 bases, with 10 bases between. Germline V lookup: CDR1 SGHDT, CDR2 YYEEEE. CDR3 length equals 13 residues. The CDR3 DNA is TGTGCCAGCAGTCGGGGGTCCGGAAACACCATATATTTT. Protein: CASSRGSGNTIYF.

The chain carries TRBV14 and TRBJ1-1, with D hard to call. Germline V gene data show CDR1 as SGHDN and CDR2 as FVKESK. Trimming removed 1 base from V and 11 bases from J, with 11 bases in between. The CDR3 runs to 12 residues. The CDR3 here is CASSQGFVGAFF. CDR3 sequence (DNA): TGTGCCAGCAGCCAAGGCTTTGTCGGGGCTTTCTTT.

This clone was recorded only once. This rearrangement joins TRBV10-3 to TRBJ2-1; D perhaps matches TRBD2 (5 bases). This CDR3 comprises 14 residues. The germline gives CDR1 ENHRY, CDR2 SYGVKD. V was cut by 3 bases and J by 5 bases, with 11 bases left in between. The CDR3 loop reads CAISDSMGDNEQFF. The CDR3 coding sequence is TGTGCCATCAGTGACTCCATGGGAGACAATGAGCAGTTCTTC.

The chain uses TRBV19 and TRBJ2-2; D is undetermined. The length of the CDR3 is 16 residues. Germline loops: CDR1 LNHDA, CDR2 SQIVND (reference sequence). The V and J ends lost 3 bases and 1 base respectively, with 12 bases between them. CDR3 sequence: CASSIWPGMNTGELFF. The CDR3 region has the DNA TGTGCCAGTAGTATTTGGCCGGGTATGAACACCGGGGAGCTGTTTTTT.